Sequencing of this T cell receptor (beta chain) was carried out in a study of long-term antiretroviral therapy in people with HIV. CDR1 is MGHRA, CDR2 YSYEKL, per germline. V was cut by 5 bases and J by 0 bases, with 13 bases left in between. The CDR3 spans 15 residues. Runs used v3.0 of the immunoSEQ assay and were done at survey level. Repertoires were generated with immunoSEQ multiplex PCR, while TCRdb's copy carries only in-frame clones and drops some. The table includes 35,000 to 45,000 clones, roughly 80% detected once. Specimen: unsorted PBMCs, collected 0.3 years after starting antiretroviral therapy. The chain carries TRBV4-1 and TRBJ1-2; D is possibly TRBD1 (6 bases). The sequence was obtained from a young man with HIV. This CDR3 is CASSLEGVANYGYTF. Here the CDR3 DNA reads TGCGCCAGCAGCTTGGAGGGGGTGGCTAACTATGGCTACACCTTC.